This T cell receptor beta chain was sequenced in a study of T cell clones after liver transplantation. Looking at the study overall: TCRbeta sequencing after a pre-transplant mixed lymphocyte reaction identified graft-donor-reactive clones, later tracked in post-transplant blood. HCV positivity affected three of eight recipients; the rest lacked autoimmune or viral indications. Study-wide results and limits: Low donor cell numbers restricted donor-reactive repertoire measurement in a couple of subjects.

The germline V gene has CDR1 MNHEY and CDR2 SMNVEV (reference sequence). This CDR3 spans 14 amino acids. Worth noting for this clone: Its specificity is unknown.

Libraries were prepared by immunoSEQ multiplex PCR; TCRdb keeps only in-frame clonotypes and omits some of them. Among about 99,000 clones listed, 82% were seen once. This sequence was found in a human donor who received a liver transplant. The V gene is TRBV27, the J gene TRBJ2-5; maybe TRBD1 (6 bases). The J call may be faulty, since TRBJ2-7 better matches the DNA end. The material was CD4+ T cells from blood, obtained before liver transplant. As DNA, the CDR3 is TGTGCCAGCAGGCGTACAGGGTTGTTGCACGAGCAGTACTTC. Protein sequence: CASRRTGLLHEQYF.